Listed below are T cell receptor beta chains from one sample, sequenced in a study of Tregs in tolerant kidney transplant recipients. Libraries were prepared by immunoSEQ multiplex PCR; TCRdb keeps only in-frame clonotypes and omits some of them. The sample holds 200,000 to 300,000 clones; around 81% are singletons and the top ten take about 0.64%. Sequencing input: CD4+ T cells from blood. The origin of the receptors is a human donor in good health. CDR3s include the opening cysteine and the closing phenylalanine or tryptophan. Fields, in order: V gene, D gene, clone size, J gene, CDR3 DNA, CDR3 protein. The D gene is left open where the match is weak. Rows give clone size only sometimes, using once, few, many, or a class for an expanded clone.

V: TRBV9
D: NA
size: NA
J: TRBJ2-2
DNA: TGTGCCAGCAGCGTCGACCCGTCGTCCGGGGAGCTGTTTTTT
CDR3: CASSVDPSSGELFF

V: TRBV6-5
D: TRBD1
size: NA
J: TRBJ2-7
DNA: TGTGCCAGCAGCCCCTCGGACAGGGGCATCTACGAGCAGTACTTC
CDR3: CASSPSDRGIYEQYF

V: TRBV11-2
D: TRBD2
size: NA
J: TRBJ2-7
DNA: TGTGCCAGCAGCTTAGGGCCTAGCGGTTACGAGCAGTACTTC
CDR3: CASSLGPSGYEQYF

V: TRBV6-5
D: NA
size: NA
J: TRBJ1-2
DNA: TGTGCCAGCAGCCTATATGGCTACACCTTC
CDR3: CASSLYGYTF

V: TRBV11-2
D: TRBD2
size: few
J: TRBJ2-1
DNA: TGTGCCAGCAGCCCCGGACTAGCGCACAATGAGCAGTTCTTC
CDR3: CASSPGLAHNEQFF

V: TRBV23-1
D: TRBD2
size: NA
J: TRBJ2-1
DNA: TGCGCCAGCAGTCCCCCTAGTAGTTTGGGACTAGCGGGAGGAAATGAGCAGTTCTTC
CDR3: CASSPPSSLGLAGGNEQFF

V: TRBV5-4
D: NA
size: NA
J: TRBJ2-3
DNA: TGTGCCAGCAGCTTGACAGATACGCAGTATTTT
CDR3: CASSLTDTQYF

V: TRBV7-6
D: TRBD2
size: NA
J: TRBJ2-3
DNA: TGTGCCAGCAGCCTCGGACTAGCGGGAGGTACAGATACGCAGTATTTT
CDR3: CASSLGLAGGTDTQYF

V: TRBV7-2
D: TRBD1
size: NA
J: TRBJ2-7
DNA: TGTGCCAGCAGCCCGGGACAGTTATACTCCTCCTACGAGCAGTACTTC
CDR3: CASSPGQLYSSYEQYF

V: TRBV5-1
D: NA
size: NA
J: TRBJ1-1
DNA: TGCGCCAGCAGCTTAACGGGGGGGACGAACACTGAAGCTTTCTTT
CDR3: CASSLTGGTNTEAFF

V: TRBV7-9
D: NA
size: NA
J: TRBJ2-4
DNA: TGTGCCGTCTCAGGCCAATCCAAAAACATTCAGTACTTC
CDR3: CAVSGQSKNIQYF

V: TRBV9
D: NA
size: NA
J: TRBJ1-2
DNA: TGTGCCAGCAGCGCCCAGGTCGGGGGCAACTATGGCTACACCTTC
CDR3: CASSAQVGGNYGYTF

V: TRBV14
D: NA
size: NA
J: TRBJ1-1
DNA: TGTGCCAGCAGCCAAAAGGTGTACACTGAAGCTTTCTTT
CDR3: CASSQKVYTEAFF

V: TRBV18
D: NA
size: NA
J: TRBJ1-4
DNA: TGTGCCAGCTCACCGGGGGCCAGAAATGAAAAACTGTTTTTT
CDR3: CASSPGARNEKLFF

V: TRBV14
D: NA
size: NA
J: TRBJ2-3
DNA: TGTGCCAGCAGTCACACAGATACGCAGTATTTT
CDR3: CASSHTDTQYF

V: TRBV7-8
D: NA
size: NA
J: TRBJ1-4
DNA: TGTGCCAGCAGCTTAGGGGGGAGGGCTAATGAAAAACTGTTTTTT
CDR3: CASSLGGRANEKLFF

V: TRBV11-1
D: TRBD1
size: NA
J: TRBJ1-1
DNA: TGTGCCAGCAGCTCTAGGACAGGACGGACTGAAGCTTTCTTT
CDR3: CASSSRTGRTEAFF

V: TRBV19
D: TRBD1
size: once
J: TRBJ1-2
DNA: TGTGCCAGTAGTATGGGGCAGGGGGCCGGTGGCTACACCTTC
CDR3: CASSMGQGAGGYTF

V: TRBV19
D: NA
size: NA
J: TRBJ2-7
DNA: TGTGCCAGTAGTAGGGGGCAGGGAGGCAACGAGCAGTACTTC
CDR3: CASSRGQGGNEQYF

V: TRBV9
D: NA
size: NA
J: TRBJ1-1
DNA: TGTGCCAGCAGCGTAGTGTGGGGCTTGAACACTGAAGCTTTCTTT
CDR3: CASSVVWGLNTEAFF

V: TRBV7-9
D: NA
size: NA
J: TRBJ1-6
DNA: TGTGCCAGCAGCGAAGGCGGAGGAAATAATTCACCCCTCCACTTT
CDR3: CASSEGGGNNSPLHF

V: TRBV30
D: TRBD2
size: NA
J: TRBJ2-3
DNA: TGTGCCTGGAGCCCAGGGCTAGCGGGAGGGTTTACAGATACGCAGTATTTT
CDR3: CAWSPGLAGGFTDTQYF

V: TRBV25-1
D: TRBD1
size: NA
J: TRBJ1-4
DNA: TGTGCCAGCAGTGGTACAGGGGGCGAAAATGAAAAACTGTTTTTT
CDR3: CASSGTGGENEKLFF

V: TRBV10-3
D: NA
size: NA
J: TRBJ2-7
DNA: TGTGCCATCAGTGGGAACCCCGGGACCGCGAGCTACGAGCAGTACTTC
CDR3: CAISGNPGTASYEQYF

V: TRBV28
D: NA
size: NA
J: TRBJ2-7
DNA: TGTGCCAGCACTTCCGGGACCGGGGCTAGGGAGCAGTACTTC
CDR3: CASTSGTGAREQYF

V: TRBV4-1
D: NA
size: NA
J: TRBJ1-1
DNA: TGCGCCAGCAGCCAGGGCGACAGGCTGAACACTGAAGCTTTCTTT
CDR3: CASSQGDRLNTEAFF

V: TRBV19
D: NA
size: few
J: TRBJ1-1
DNA: TGTGCCAGTAACCTCGGGACGATAAGAAGAACTGAAGCTTTCTTT
CDR3: CASNLGTIRRTEAFF

V: TRBV6-5
D: NA
size: NA
J: TRBJ2-7
DNA: TGTGCCAGCAGTTGGCGGGGTCTTCGCTACGAGCAGTACTTC
CDR3: CASSWRGLRYEQYF

V: TRBV19
D: NA
size: NA
J: TRBJ1-1
DNA: TGTGCCAGTAGTATAGAGAGCACTGAAGCTTTCTTT
CDR3: CASSIESTEAFF

V: TRBV14
D: NA
size: NA
J: TRBJ2-1
DNA: TGTGCCAGCAGCCAAGTAGGCAGGGTTTACAATGAGCAGTTCTTC
CDR3: CASSQVGRVYNEQFF

V: TRBV11-3
D: NA
size: once
J: TRBJ1-1
DNA: TGTGCCAGCAGCTTTGACGGGAACACTGAAGCTTTCTTT
CDR3: CASSFDGNTEAFF

V: TRBV10-3
D: NA
size: NA
J: TRBJ2-1
DNA: TGTGCCATCAGTCCCCCTCGAGGGAGCTCCTACAATGAGCAGTTCTTC
CDR3: CAISPPRGSSYNEQFF

V: TRBV5-6
D: TRBD2
size: once
J: TRBJ2-5
DNA: TGTGCCAGCAGCGGGGCTAGCGGGGCCCAAGAGACCCAGTACTTC
CDR3: CASSGASGAQETQYF

V: TRBV6-4
D: TRBD1
size: once
J: TRBJ2-7
DNA: TGTGCCAGCACCAACTTCGAAGGGACAGAAACCTACGAGCAGTACTTC
CDR3: CASTNFEGTETYEQYF

V: TRBV10-3
D: NA
size: NA
J: TRBJ2-1
DNA: TGTGCCATCAGTGAAGGGACAGGGACAGCGGGAGGGCCCTACAATGAGCAGTTCTTC
CDR3: CAISEGTGTAGGPYNEQFF

V: TRBV6-1
D: NA
size: few
J: TRBJ2-1
DNA: TGTGCCAGCAGTGAGTGGATTAAAGAGCAGTTCTTC
CDR3: CASSEWIKEQFF

V: TRBV5-6
D: TRBD2
size: NA
J: TRBJ2-5
DNA: TGTGCCAGCAGCTTGTGGGACGGGAGGGAGACCCAGTACTTC
CDR3: CASSLWDGRETQYF

V: TRBV11-2
D: NA
size: NA
J: TRBJ2-4
DNA: TGTGCCAGCAGCTTGGCCACTTTAAACATTCAGTACTTC
CDR3: CASSLATLNIQYF

V: TRBV5-1
D: TRBD1
size: NA
J: TRBJ2-1
DNA: TGCGCCAGCAGCTTGGTTCAGGGGGCCTACAATGAGCAGTTCTTC
CDR3: CASSLVQGAYNEQFF

V: TRBV11-2
D: TRBD2
size: NA
J: TRBJ2-1
DNA: TGTGCCAGCAGCCCGCGACTAGCGGGTATATCACCCGTGTACAATGAGCAGTTCTTC
CDR3: CASSPRLAGISPVYNEQFF

V: TRBV5-1
D: NA
size: NA
J: TRBJ1-1
DNA: TGCGCCAGCAGCTTGTATACCCCCTTCGGCGCTGAAGCTTTCTTT
CDR3: CASSLYTPFGAEAFF

V: TRBV7-9
D: TRBD2
size: NA
J: TRBJ2-3
DNA: TGTGCCAGCAGCTTTCCCAGCGGGAGTTCGACAGATACGCAGTATTTT
CDR3: CASSFPSGSSTDTQYF

V: TRBV7-9
D: NA
size: NA
J: TRBJ1-2
DNA: TGTGCCAGCAGCAGATCCGACACCGGCTACACCTTC
CDR3: CASSRSDTGYTF

V: TRBV2
D: NA
size: NA
J: TRBJ2-1
DNA: TGTGCCAGCAGTGAAGAACGGGGTGAGCAGTTCTTC
CDR3: CASSEERGEQFF

V: TRBV5-1
D: TRBD2
size: NA
J: TRBJ2-5
DNA: TGCGCCAGCAGAGAGGGACTAGCGGAGGGCCAAGAGACCCAGTACTTC
CDR3: CASREGLAEGQETQYF

V: TRBV5-1
D: TRBD2
size: few
J: TRBJ2-3
DNA: TGCGCCAGCAGCACGGGACTAGCGGGGCTCACAGATACGCAGTATTTT
CDR3: CASSTGLAGLTDTQYF

V: TRBV7-3
D: NA
size: NA
J: TRBJ2-3
DNA: TGTGCCAGCAGCTTAACCATGGGCGGGTCCACTAGCACAGATACGCAGTATTTT
CDR3: CASSLTMGGSTSTDTQYF

V: TRBV5-1
D: NA
size: NA
J: TRBJ2-6
DNA: TGCGCCAGCAGCTTGGGTGACAGTTACTACTCTGGGGCCAACGTCCTGACTTTC
CDR3: CASSLGDSYYSGANVLTF

V: TRBV11-3
D: NA
size: NA
J: TRBJ2-1
DNA: TGTGCCAGCAGCCCCCGGAGGGGGTATGACAATGAGCAGTTCTTC
CDR3: CASSPRRGYDNEQFF

V: TRBV5-1
D: TRBD2
size: NA
J: TRBJ2-7
DNA: TGCGCCAGCAGCCGCGGGGGGACTGCCTACGAGCAGTACTTC
CDR3: CASSRGGTAYEQYF

V: TRBV5-1
D: NA
size: once
J: TRBJ1-1
DNA: TGCGCCAGCAGCTTGGGGCTCCCGAACACTGAAGCTTTCTTT
CDR3: CASSLGLPNTEAFF

V: TRBV18
D: NA
size: NA
J: TRBJ1-6
DNA: TGTGCCAGCTCACCACCGTCGATCAATTCACCCCTCCACTTT
CDR3: CASSPPSINSPLHF

V: TRBV5-1
D: NA
size: NA
J: TRBJ2-2
DNA: TGCGCCAGCAGCTTGAGGCCGGGGATCTCCGAGCTGTTTTTT
CDR3: CASSLRPGISELFF

V: TRBV18
D: NA
size: NA
J: TRBJ2-7
DNA: TGTGCCAGCTCACCACCGGCCGGGTCCTACGAGCAGTACTTC
CDR3: CASSPPAGSYEQYF

V: TRBV9
D: NA
size: few
J: TRBJ1-4
DNA: TGTGCCAGCAGCGCCGAGGGGCAGAATGAAAAACTGTTTTTT
CDR3: CASSAEGQNEKLFF